These T cell receptor beta chains were read from a single sample in a study of cytomegalovirus exposure and HLA in healthy donors. Profiled with immunoSEQ multiplex PCR; TCRdb holds only in-frame clones, not every one. This sample's table has around 120,000 clones. Sequencing was performed on PBMCs. The receptor source for this set is a man younger than 35 in good health and CMV-seronegative. CDR3s include the opening cysteine and the closing phenylalanine or tryptophan.

>TRBJ2-7|TRBV6-1
CASSEEGGQLEQYF
>TRBJ1-3|TRBV19
CASTPLIRDRSSGNTIYF
>TRBJ2-3|TRBV5-6
CASSSYGSSTDTQYF
>TRBJ2-3|TRBV6-5
CASSPPGDTQYF
>TRBJ1-1|TRBV11-2
CASSLSGQMNTEAFF
>TRBJ2-7|TRBV6-1
CASSVMGQGGEQYF
>TRBJ2-2|TRBV5-1
CASSFPGLNTGELFF
>TRBJ1-6|TRBV19
CASSGAQGKNNSPLHF
>TRBJ1-4|TRBV5-1
CASSLVRGAFNEKLFF
>TRBJ1-2|TRBV11-1
CASSLGAGPNYGYTF
>TRBJ2-5|TRBV5-1
CASSLQGNQETQYF
>TRBJ2-1|TRBV6-1
CASSEFTGGSYNEQFF
>TRBJ1-5|TRBV5-5
CASSLSGSQSNQPQHF
>TRBJ2-7|TRBV13
CASSHGEAYEQYF
>TRBJ2-7|TRBV5-3
CARPGANEQYF
>TRBJ1-5|TRBV19
CASSIRGNQPQHF
>TRBJ1-5|TRBV7-7
CASSLRGAGSNQPQHF
>TRBJ1-1|TRBV25-1
CASSEPSAEAFF
>TRBJ1-5|TRBV30
CAWSLRQYQPQHF
>TRBJ2-1|TRBV5-1
CASSGRVKDGEQFF